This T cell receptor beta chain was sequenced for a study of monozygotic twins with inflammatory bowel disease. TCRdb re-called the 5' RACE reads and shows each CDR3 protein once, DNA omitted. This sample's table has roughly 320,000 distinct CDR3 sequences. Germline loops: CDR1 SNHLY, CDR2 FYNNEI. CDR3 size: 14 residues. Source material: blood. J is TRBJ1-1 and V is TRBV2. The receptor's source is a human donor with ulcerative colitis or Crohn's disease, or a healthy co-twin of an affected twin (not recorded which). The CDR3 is CASSSYWANTEAFF. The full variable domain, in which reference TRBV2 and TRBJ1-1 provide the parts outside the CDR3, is EPEVTQTPSHQVTQMGQEVILRCVPISNHLYFYWYRQILGQKVEFLVSFYNNEISEKSEIFDDQFSVERPDGSNFTLKIRSTKLEDSAMYFCASSSYWANTEAFFGQGTRLTVV.